The rows below give T cell receptor beta chains drawn from one sample of a study of blood T cell repertoires in COVID-19. Produced via immunoSEQ multiplex PCR; TCRdb's table is partial and in-frame only. The sample shows 25,000 to 35,000 clones, around 83% of them seen only once. Sequences were obtained from peripheral blood. All receptors come from a human donor in a cohort sampled during active COVID-19. The CDR3 runs from the conserved cysteine through the conserved F or W. The D gene is left open where the match is weak. Rows may omit the clone size; those that give it use once, few, many or a size class.

TRBJ2-5 | . | TRBV7-9 | TRBD2 | CASSQGLAGAQETQYF | TGTGCCAGCAGCCAGGGACTAGCGGGGGCCCAAGAGACCCAGTACTTC
TRBJ1-4 | few | TRBV3-1/TRBV3-2 | TRBD1 | CASSQVRDRPNEKLFF | TGTGCCAGCAGCCAAGTGAGGGACAGGCCTAATGAAAAACTGTTTTTT
TRBJ2-2 | . | TRBV19 | TRBD2 | CASSIRGGAAGELFF | TGTGCCAGTAGTATAAGGGGAGGGGCGGCCGGGGAGCTGTTTTTT
TRBJ1-5 | . | TRBV6-5 | . | CASSYSRGNQPQHF | TGTGCCAGCAGTTACTCGCGCGGCAATCAGCCCCAGCATTTT
TRBJ1-3 | . | TRBV7-6 | . | CASSPLESGNTIYF | TGTGCCAGCAGCCCACTCGAATCTGGAAACACCATATATTTT
TRBJ2-5 | . | TRBV5-1 | . | CASSSGAAQETQYF | TGCGCCAGCAGTTCAGGGGCGGCTCAAGAGACCCAGTACTTC
TRBJ2-7 | . | TRBV6-5 | . | CASGWLPNYEQYF | TGTGCCAGCGGTTGGCTCCCCAACTACGAGCAGTACTTC
TRBJ2-7 | . | TRBV28 | . | CASSSPPLYEQYF | TGTGCCAGCAGTTCCCCCCCACTCTACGAGCAGTACTTC
TRBJ2-7 | . | TRBV19 | . | CASSIDPAYEQYF | TGTGCCAGTAGTATAGACCCGGCCTACGAGCAGTACTTC
TRBJ2-6 | . | TRBV6-5 | TRBD1 | CASKVQGRANVLTF | TGTGCCAGCAAGGTACAGGGGCGGGCCAACGTCCTGACTTTC
TRBJ1-6 | . | TRBV27 | TRBD1 | CASSLKGQLSSYNSPLHF | TGTGCCAGCAGTTTAAAGGGACAGCTTAGCTCCTATAATTCACCCCTCCACTTT
TRBJ2-3 | . | TRBV6-2/TRBV6-3 | TRBD2 | CASSYSRTSGVVADTQYF | TGTGCCAGCAGTTACTCCAGGACTAGCGGGGTGGTCGCAGATACGCAGTATTTT
TRBJ2-7 | . | TRBV11-2 | . | CASSLGHAVEQYF | TGTGCCAGCAGCTTGGGACACGCCGTCGAGCAGTACTTC
TRBJ1-6 | . | TRBV5-1 | TRBD1 | CASSLGDRGSPLHF | TGCGCCAGCAGCTTGGGGGACAGGGGGTCACCCCTCCACTTT
TRBJ2-5 | once | TRBV4-1 | TRBD1 | CASSQTGGVETQYF | TGCGCCAGCAGCCAGACAGGGGGGGTTGAGACCCAGTACTTC
TRBJ1-4 | . | TRBV19 | . | CASRGRSNEKLFF | TGTGCCAGTAGGGGGAGGTCGAATGAAAAACTGTTTTTT
TRBJ2-7 | . | TRBV28 | TRBD1 | CASSLPGQVYEQYF | TGTGCCAGCAGTTTACCGGGACAGGTCTACGAGCAGTACTTC
TRBJ2-2 | . | TRBV2 | . | CASRTGWAGELFF | TGTGCCAGCAGAACAGGGTGGGCCGGGGAGCTGTTTTTT
TRBJ1-1 | . | TRBV6-6 | . | CASSYSAAEAFF | TGTGCCAGCAGTTACTCGGCCGCTGAAGCTTTCTTT
TRBJ1-1 | . | TRBV2 | TRBD1 | CASSFRGQAEAFF | TGTGCCAGCAGTTTCAGGGGGCAGGCTGAAGCTTTCTTT
TRBJ2-7 | . | TRBV4-1 | . | CASSLTAAPTYEQYF | TGCGCCAGCAGCCTGACAGCCGCGCCTACCTACGAGCAGTACTTC
TRBJ1-2 | . | TRBV10-3 | TRBD1 | CAISSWTGNYGYTF | TGTGCCATCAGTTCCTGGACAGGGAACTATGGCTACACCTTC
TRBJ1-5 | . | TRBV4-2 | . | CASSQDRAGTNQPQHF | TGTGCCAGCAGCCAAGATCGGGCAGGGACTAATCAGCCCCAGCATTTT
TRBJ1-5 | . | TRBV2 | TRBD1 | CASRGQGTQPQHF | TGTGCCAGCAGGGGACAGGGAACCCAGCCCCAGCATTTT
TRBJ1-2 | . | TRBV10-3 | TRBD1 | CAISESGQGANYGYTF | TGTGCCATCAGTGAGTCTGGACAGGGGGCTAACTATGGCTACACCTTC
TRBJ1-5 | few | TRBV19 | . | CASSRGANSNQPQHF | TGTGCCAGTTCCCGGGGGGCGAATTCCAACCAGCCCCAGCATTTT
TRBJ1-2 | . | TRBV7-2 | TRBD1 | CASSINAGGVTNYGYTF | TGTGCCAGCAGCATTAATGCAGGGGGTGTAACTAACTATGGCTACACCTTC
TRBJ2-5 | once | TRBV5-4 | TRBD2 | CASRGLAGDQETQYF | TGTGCCAGCAGGGGACTAGCGGGAGACCAAGAGACCCAGTACTTC
TRBJ2-3 | . | TRBV7-9 | . | CASSRRSSASADTQYF | TGTGCCAGCAGCCGTCGGTCTAGCGCCTCCGCAGATACGCAGTATTTT
TRBJ2-7 | . | TRBV11-2 | TRBD2 | CASSLGREGGQYF | TGTGCCAGCAGCCTTGGCCGGGAGGGGGGGCAGTACTTC
TRBJ2-1 | . | TRBV3-1/TRBV3-2 | TRBD2 | CASSQDLTSGGREQFF | TGTGCCAGCAGCCAAGATCTGACTAGCGGGGGTCGTGAGCAGTTCTTC
TRBJ2-3 | . | TRBV11-2 | TRBD2 | CASSPWTSGTDTQYF | TGTGCCAGCAGCCCCTGGACTAGCGGCACAGATACGCAGTATTTT
TRBJ2-7 | . | TRBV6-1 | TRBD1 | CASSEWTGGSYEQYF | TGTGCCAGCAGTGAATGGACAGGGGGCTCCTACGAGCAGTACTTC
TRBJ1-5 | . | TRBV27 | . | CASTQGLGQPQHF | TGTGCCAGCACGCAGGGGTTGGGTCAGCCCCAGCATTTT
TRBJ2-3 | . | TRBV3-1/TRBV3-2 | . | CASSQVSPRDTQYF | TGTGCCAGCAGCCAAGTTTCGCCTAGAGATACGCAGTATTTT
TRBJ1-3 | . | TRBV23-1 | TRBD1 | CASRYRDRVRNTIYF | TGCGCCAGCAGATACCGGGACAGGGTGAGAAACACCATATATTTT
TRBJ1-1 | . | TRBV5-6 | . | CASSLVDRPGTEAFF | TGTGCCAGCAGCTTGGTTGACAGGCCGGGGACTGAAGCTTTCTTT
TRBJ2-7 | few | TRBV27 | TRBD1 | CASSLSGTGSYEQYF | TGTGCCAGCAGTCTATCCGGGACAGGGTCCTACGAGCAGTACTTC
TRBJ2-7 | . | TRBV6-2/TRBV6-3 | TRBD1 | CASSYPTGQGYEQYF | TGTGCCAGCAGTTACCCTACGGGACAGGGCTACGAGCAGTACTTC
TRBJ2-1 | . | TRBV4-2 | TRBD2 | CASSQGWFRAGGHSISEQFF | TGTGCCAGCAGCCAAGGGTGGTTTCGAGCGGGGGGGCATTCAATCAGTGAGCAGTTCTTC
TRBJ1-6 | . | TRBV11-2 | . | CASSLDGRNSPLHF | TGTGCCAGCAGCTTAGATGGGAGGAATTCACCCCTCCACTTT
TRBJ1-1 | . | TRBV21-1 | . | CASSSPGQNTEAFF | TGTGCCAGCAGCTCGCCAGGGCAGAACACTGAAGCTTTCTTT
TRBJ1-1 | . | TRBV3-1/TRBV3-2 | . | CASSQVQGNTEAFF | TGTGCCAGCAGCCAAGTTCAGGGAAACACTGAAGCTTTCTTT
TRBJ1-2 | . | TRBV4-1 | TRBD1 | CASSQGAPTGENYGYTF | TGCGCCAGCAGCCAAGGGGCCCCGACAGGGGAAAACTATGGCTACACCTTC
TRBJ2-7 | . | TRBV4-1 | TRBD1 | CASSQAVDRDEQYF | TGCGCCAGCAGCCAAGCTGTTGACAGGGACGAGCAGTACTTC
TRBJ2-2 | . | TRBV7-3 | TRBD2 | CASSLRGTSGENTGELFF | TGTGCCAGCAGCTTAAGAGGGACTAGCGGGGAGAACACCGGGGAGCTGTTTTTT
TRBJ1-5 | . | TRBV5-6 | TRBD1 | CASSLGQGEPQHF | TGTGCCAGCAGCTTAGGACAGGGGGAGCCCCAGCATTTT
TRBJ2-7 | . | TRBV20-1 | TRBD1 | CSARGSGEQYF | TGCAGTGCCAGGGGGTCAGGCGAGCAGTACTTC
TRBJ1-6 | . | TRBV19 | . | CASRLHRSSYNSPLHF | TGTGCCAGTAGGCTTCACAGAAGCTCCTATAATTCACCCCTCCACTTT
TRBJ2-4 | . | TRBV6-5 | TRBD2 | CASSSLASKNIQYF | TGTGCCAGCAGTTCACTAGCGTCTAAAAACATTCAGTACTTC
TRBJ2-2 | . | TRBV6-2/TRBV6-3 | . | CASSRVRGASGELFF | TGTGCCAGCAGCCGCGTCCGTGGGGCATCCGGGGAGCTGTTTTTT
TRBJ2-3 | . | TRBV5-4 | TRBD1 | CASSPPGQRSTDTQYF | TGTGCCAGCAGCCCCCCGGGACAGAGGAGCACAGATACGCAGTATTTT
TRBJ2-1 | once | TRBV27 | . | CASSFGGEYNEQFF | TGTGCCAGCAGTTTTGGCGGGGAGTACAATGAGCAGTTCTTC
TRBJ2-1 | . | TRBV11-1 | TRBD1 | CASSSGQTFYNEQFF | TGTGCCAGCAGCTCGGGACAGACCTTTTACAATGAGCAGTTCTTC
TRBJ1-2 | once | TRBV10-3 | TRBD1 | CAISESEQGAGGYTF | TGTGCCATCAGTGAGTCCGAACAGGGGGCAGGTGGCTACACCTTC
TRBJ2-1 | few | TRBV7-2 | . | CASSLALGRGGPGNEQFF | TGTGCCAGCAGCTTAGCGCTAGGGAGGGGGGGCCCTGGGAATGAGCAGTTCTTC
TRBJ2-1 | . | TRBV24-1 | TRBD2 | CATSLGTSGYNEQFF | TGTGCCACCAGTTTGGGGACTAGCGGTTACAATGAGCAGTTCTTC